Many counts were recorded for the clone carrying this TCR beta chain. The sample is drawn from a study of T-cell memory formation after mild COVID-19. CDR1 and CDR2 (germline): SEHNR, FQNEAQ (reference sequence). With V trimmed by 5 bases and J by 3 bases, 1 base remained unmatched. CDR3 length: 12 amino acids. 5'RACE primed at constant segments yielded TCR alpha and TCR beta cDNA libraries bearing sample barcodes and UMIs. Using its own MiXCR run on the 5' RACE reads, TCRdb lists one record per CDR3 protein. The sample lists approximately 350,000 distinct CDR3 sequences, approximately 12% occurring once.

The source of this sequence is a man aged 18 to 29 who had mild COVID-19 (a few samples of this study predate the infection). Cell type and time point are not known. V gene TRBV7-9 combines with J gene TRBJ2-7; 7 bases match TRBD1. The sequencing sample was made of PBMCs or a T cell subset sorted from them (not recorded which). The CDR3 DNA sequence: TGTGCCAGCAGCCCAGGGGGCTACGAGCAGTACGTC. Protein sequence: CASSPGGYEQYV.